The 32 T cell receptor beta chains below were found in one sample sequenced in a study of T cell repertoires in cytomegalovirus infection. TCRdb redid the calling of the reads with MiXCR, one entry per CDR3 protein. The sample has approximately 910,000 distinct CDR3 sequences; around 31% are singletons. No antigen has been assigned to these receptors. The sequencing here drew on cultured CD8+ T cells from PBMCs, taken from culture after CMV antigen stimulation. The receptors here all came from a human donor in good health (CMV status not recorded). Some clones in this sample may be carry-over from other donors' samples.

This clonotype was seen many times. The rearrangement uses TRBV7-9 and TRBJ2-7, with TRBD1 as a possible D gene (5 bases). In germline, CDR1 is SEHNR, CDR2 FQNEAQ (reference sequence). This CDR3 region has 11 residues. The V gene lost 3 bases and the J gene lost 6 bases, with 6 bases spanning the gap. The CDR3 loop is CASSFGAEQYV. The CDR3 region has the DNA TGTGCCAGCAGCTTTGGGGCCGAGCAGTACGTC.

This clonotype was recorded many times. For the CDR3, the DNA is TGTGCCAGCAGCCGGGACAGGAAGGACTACGAGCAGTACTTC. Its translation: CASSRDRKDYEQYF. This chain joins TRBV6-5 and TRBJ2-7; 8 bases align to TRBD1. CDR1 is MNHEY, CDR2 SVGAGI, per germline. The CDR3 is 14 residues long. V gave up 6 bases and J gave up 3 bases; unmatched junction bases: 7.

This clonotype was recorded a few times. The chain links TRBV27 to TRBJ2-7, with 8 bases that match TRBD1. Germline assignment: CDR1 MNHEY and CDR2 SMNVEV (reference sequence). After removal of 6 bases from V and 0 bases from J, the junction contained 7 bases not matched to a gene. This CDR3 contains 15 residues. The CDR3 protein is CASSTYRGYSYEQYF. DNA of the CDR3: TGTGCCAGCAGCACCTACAGGGGGTACTCCTACGAGCAGTACTTC.

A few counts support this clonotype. The CDR3 DNA sequence: TGTGCCAGCAACCCCGGGAACCAAGAGACCCAGTACTTC. It codes for CASNPGNQETQYF. The J gene is TRBJ2-5, the V gene TRBV9; possible D gene TRBD2, 5 bases. Trimming took 6 bases from V and 0 from J, leaving 9 bases between them. From germline, CDR1 is SGDLS and CDR2 YYNGEE. This CDR3 is 13 amino acids long. The complete variable domain, with remaining parts taken from reference TRBV9 and TRBJ2-5, reads DSGVTQTPKHLITATGQRVTLRCSPRSGDLSVYWYQQSLDQGLQFLIQYYNGEERAKGNILERFSAQQFPDLHSELNLSSLELGDSALYFCASNPGNQETQYFGPGTRLLVL.

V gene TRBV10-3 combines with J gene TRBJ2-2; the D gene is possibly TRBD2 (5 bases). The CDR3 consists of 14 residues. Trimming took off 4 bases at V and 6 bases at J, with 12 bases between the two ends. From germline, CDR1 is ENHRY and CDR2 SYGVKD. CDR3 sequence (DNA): TGTGCCATCAGTGCCCCACTAGATCCCGGGGAGCTGTTTTTT. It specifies CAISAPLDPGELFF.

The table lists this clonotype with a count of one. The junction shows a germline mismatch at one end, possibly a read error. CDR3 DNA: TGCAGCGTTGAAGACAGGGCTGAAGCCTTCTTT. Residues: CSVEDRAEAFF. The chain carries TRBV29-1 and TRBJ1-1; possible D gene TRBD1, 5 bases. The germline V gene encodes CDR1 SQVTM and CDR2 ANQGSEA. This CDR3 spans 11 amino acids.

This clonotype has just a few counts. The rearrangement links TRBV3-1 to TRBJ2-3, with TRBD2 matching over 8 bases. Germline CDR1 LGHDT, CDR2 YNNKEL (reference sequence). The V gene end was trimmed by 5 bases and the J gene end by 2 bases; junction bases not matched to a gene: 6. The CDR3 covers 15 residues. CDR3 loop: CASSTERGNTDTQYF. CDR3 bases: TGTGCCAGCAGCACAGAGCGGGGGAACACAGATACGCAGTATTTT.

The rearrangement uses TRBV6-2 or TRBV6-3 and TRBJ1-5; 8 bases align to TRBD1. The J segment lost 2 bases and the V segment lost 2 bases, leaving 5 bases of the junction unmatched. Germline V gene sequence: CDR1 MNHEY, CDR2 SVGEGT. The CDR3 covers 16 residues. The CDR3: CASSYQGAPGNQPQHF. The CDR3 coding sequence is TGTGCCAGCAGTTACCAGGGGGCGCCGGGCAATCAGCCCCAGCATTTT.

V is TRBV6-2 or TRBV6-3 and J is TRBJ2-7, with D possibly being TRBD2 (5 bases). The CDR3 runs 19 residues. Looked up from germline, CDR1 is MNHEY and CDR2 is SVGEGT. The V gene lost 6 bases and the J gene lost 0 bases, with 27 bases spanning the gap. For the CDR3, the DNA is TGTGCCAGCAGGCCCTCGTGGGTAAGAAGTTTCACTAGCTCCTACGAGCAGTACGTC. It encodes CASRPSWVRSFTSSYEQYV.

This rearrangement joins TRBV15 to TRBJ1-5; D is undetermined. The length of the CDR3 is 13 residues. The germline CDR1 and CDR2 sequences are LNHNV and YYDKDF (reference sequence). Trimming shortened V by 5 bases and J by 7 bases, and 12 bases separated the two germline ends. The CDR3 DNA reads TGTGCCACCAGCCCTGAGGGTGACCAGCCCCAGCATTTT. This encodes CATSPEGDQPQHF.

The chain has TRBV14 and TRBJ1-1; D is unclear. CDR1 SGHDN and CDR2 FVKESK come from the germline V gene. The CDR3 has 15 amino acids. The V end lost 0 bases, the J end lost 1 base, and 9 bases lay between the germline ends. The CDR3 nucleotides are TGTGCCAGCAGCCAAGATCTGGCAGGGAACACTGAAGCTTTCTTT. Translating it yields CASSQDLAGNTEAFF.

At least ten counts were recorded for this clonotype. CDR3 sequence: CSARPSSSYEQYF. The CDR3 DNA reads TGCAGTGCTAGACCCAGCTCGTCCTACGAGCAGTACTTC. The V gene is TRBV20-1, the J gene TRBJ2-7; no reliable D call. The V and J ends lost 2 bases and 1 base respectively, with 9 bases between them. This CDR3 region has 13 residues. Germline CDR1 DFQATT, CDR2 SNEGSKA (reference sequence).

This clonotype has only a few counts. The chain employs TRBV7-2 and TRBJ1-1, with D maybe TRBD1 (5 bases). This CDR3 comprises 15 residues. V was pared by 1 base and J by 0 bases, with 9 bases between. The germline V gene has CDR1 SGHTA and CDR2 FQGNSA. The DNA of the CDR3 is TGTGCCAGCAGCTTAGAGTTCAGGGTGAACACTGAAGCTTTCTTT. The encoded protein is CASSLEFRVNTEAFF. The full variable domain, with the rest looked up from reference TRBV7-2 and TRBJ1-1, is GAGVSQSPSNKVTEKGKDVELRCDPISGHTALYWYRQSLGQGLEFLIYFQGNSAPDKSGLPSDRFSAERTGGSVSTLTIQRTQQEDSAVYLCASSLEFRVNTEAFFGQGTRLTVV.

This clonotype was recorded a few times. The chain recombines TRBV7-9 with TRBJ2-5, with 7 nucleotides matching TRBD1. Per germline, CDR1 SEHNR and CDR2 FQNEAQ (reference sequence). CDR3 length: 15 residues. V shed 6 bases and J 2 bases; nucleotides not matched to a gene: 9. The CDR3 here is CASRPPGQLQETQYF. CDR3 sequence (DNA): TGTGCCAGCAGACCGCCGGGACAGCTACAAGAGACCCAGTACTTC.

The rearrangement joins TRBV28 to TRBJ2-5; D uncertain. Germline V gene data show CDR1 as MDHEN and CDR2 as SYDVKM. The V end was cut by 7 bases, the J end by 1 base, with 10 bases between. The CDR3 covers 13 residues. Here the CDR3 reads CASKRPPQETQYF. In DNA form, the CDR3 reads TGTGCCAGCAAACGACCCCCCCAAGAGACCCAGTACTTC.

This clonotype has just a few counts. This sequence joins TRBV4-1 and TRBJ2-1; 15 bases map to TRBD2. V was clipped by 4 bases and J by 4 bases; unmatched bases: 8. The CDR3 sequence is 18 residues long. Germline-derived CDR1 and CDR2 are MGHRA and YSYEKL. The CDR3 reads CASSPRTSGGAWYNEQFF. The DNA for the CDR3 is TGCGCCAGCAGCCCCCGGACTAGCGGGGGGGCCTGGTACAATGAGCAGTTCTTC.

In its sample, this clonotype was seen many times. The CDR3 is CASSSLPTGHLAKNIQYF. The CDR3 DNA follows: TGTGCCAGCAGCTCCCTCCCAACGGGACACTTAGCCAAAAACATTCAGTACTTC. The rearrangement links TRBV7-2 to TRBJ2-4; a possible D gene is TRBD1 (6 bases). CDR1 and CDR2 from the germline V gene are SGHTA and FQGNSA. Trimming cost V 4 bases and J 0 bases, with 19 bases left between them. The CDR3 consists of 18 residues.

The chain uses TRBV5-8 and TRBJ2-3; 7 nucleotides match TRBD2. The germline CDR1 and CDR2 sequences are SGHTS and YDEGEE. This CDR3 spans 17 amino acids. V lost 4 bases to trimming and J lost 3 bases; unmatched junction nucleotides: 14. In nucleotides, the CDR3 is TGTGCCAGCAGCCGAGCTTGGGGGGGGAAGTCTACAGATACGCAGTATTTT. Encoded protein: CASSRAWGGKSTDTQYF.

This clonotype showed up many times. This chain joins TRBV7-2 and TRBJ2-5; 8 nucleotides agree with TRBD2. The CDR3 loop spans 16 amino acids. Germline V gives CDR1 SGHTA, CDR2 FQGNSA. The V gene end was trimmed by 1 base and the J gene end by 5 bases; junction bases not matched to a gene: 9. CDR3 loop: CASSLVASGPRETQYF. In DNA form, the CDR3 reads TGTGCCAGCAGCTTAGTGGCTAGCGGGCCTCGGGAGACCCAGTACTTC.

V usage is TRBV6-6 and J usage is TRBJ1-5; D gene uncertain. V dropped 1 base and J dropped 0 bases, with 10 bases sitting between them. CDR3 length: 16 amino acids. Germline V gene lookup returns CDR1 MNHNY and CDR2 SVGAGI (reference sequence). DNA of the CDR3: TGTGCCAGCAGTTACTTGGGGTCGGATAGCAATCAGCCCCAGCATTTT. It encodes CASSYLGSDSNQPQHF.

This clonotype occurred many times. The CDR3 bases are TGTGCCAGTACGGACTCAGGGGGCCCGGCCTACAATGAGCAGTTCTTC. This sequence encodes CASTDSGGPAYNEQFF. The chain couples TRBV7-8 to TRBJ2-1; 8 bases fit TRBD1. The CDR3 has 16 residues. The germline V gene has CDR1 SGHVS and CDR2 FQNEAQ. Trimming removed 9 bases from V and 2 bases from J; junction bases left unmatched: 12.

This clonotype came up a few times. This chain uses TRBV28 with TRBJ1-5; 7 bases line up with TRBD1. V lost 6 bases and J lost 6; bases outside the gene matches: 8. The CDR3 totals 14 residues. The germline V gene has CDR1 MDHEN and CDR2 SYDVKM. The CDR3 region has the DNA TGTGCCAGCAGCATGGGACAGTCGGTTCAGCCCCAGCATTTT. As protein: CASSMGQSVQPQHF.

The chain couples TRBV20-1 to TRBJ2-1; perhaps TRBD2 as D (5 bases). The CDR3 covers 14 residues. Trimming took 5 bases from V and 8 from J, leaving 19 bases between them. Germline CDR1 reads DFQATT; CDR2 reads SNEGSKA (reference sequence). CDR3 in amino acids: CSAASKMDGDEQFF. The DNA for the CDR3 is TGCAGTGCTGCTAGTAAAATGGACGGGGATGAGCAGTTCTTC.

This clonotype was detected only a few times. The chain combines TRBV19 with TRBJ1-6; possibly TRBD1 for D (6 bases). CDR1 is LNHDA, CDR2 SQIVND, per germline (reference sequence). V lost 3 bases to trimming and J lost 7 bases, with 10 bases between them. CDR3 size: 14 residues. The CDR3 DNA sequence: TGTGCCAGTAGTATCGCGCAGGGGAATTCACCCCTCCACTTT. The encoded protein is CASSIAQGNSPLHF.

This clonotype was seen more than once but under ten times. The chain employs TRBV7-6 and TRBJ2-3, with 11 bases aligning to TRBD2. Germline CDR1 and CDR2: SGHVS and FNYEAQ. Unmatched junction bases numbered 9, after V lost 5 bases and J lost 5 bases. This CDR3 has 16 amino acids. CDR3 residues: CASSLIAGGPRDTQYF. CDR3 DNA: TGTGCCAGCAGCCTAATAGCGGGGGGGCCGAGAGATACGCAGTATTTT.

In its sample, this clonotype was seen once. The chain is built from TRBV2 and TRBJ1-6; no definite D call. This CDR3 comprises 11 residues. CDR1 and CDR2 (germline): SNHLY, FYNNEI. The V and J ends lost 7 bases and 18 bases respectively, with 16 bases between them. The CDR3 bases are TGTGCCAGCACAGGACCGAACTGGCCCCACTTT. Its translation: CASTGPNWPHF.

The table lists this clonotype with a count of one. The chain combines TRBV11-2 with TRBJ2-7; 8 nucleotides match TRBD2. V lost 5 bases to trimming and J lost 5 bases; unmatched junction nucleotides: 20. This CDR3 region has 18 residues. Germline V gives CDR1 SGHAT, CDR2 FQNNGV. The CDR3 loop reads CASSPGAGGPPLFNEQYV. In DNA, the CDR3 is TGTGCCAGCAGCCCGGGGGCGGGGGGACCTCCTTTATTTAACGAGCAGTACGTC.

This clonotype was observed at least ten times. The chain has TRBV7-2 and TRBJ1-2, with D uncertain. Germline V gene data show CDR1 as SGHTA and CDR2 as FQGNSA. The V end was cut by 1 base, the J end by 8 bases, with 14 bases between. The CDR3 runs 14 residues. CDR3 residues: CASSLGWISQGYTF. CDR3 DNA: TGTGCCAGCAGCTTAGGATGGATAAGTCAAGGCTACACCTTC.

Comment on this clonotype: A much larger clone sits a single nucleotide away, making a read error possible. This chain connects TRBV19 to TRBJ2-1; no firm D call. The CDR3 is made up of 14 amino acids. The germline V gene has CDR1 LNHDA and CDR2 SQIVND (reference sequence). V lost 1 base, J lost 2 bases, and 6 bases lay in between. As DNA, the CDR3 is TGTGCCAGTAGTATAGGGGCGGCCTACAATGAGCAGTTCTTC. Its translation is CASSIGAAYNEQFF.

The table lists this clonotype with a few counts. In DNA form, the CDR3 reads TGTGCCAGCAGCGTAGGGGGAGCCCTCAATTCACCCCTCCACTTT. This encodes CASSVGGALNSPLHF. The chain recombines TRBV9 with TRBJ1-6; D unclear. V dropped 0 bases and J dropped 7 bases, with 11 bases sitting between them. CDR1 is SGDLS and CDR2 is YYNGEE in the germline V gene. The CDR3 has 15 residues.

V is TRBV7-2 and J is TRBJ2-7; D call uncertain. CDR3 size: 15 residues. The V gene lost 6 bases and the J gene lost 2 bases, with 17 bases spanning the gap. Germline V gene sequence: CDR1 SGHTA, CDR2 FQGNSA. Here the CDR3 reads CASRFHPDGTYEQYF. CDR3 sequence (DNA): TGTGCCAGCAGGTTTCATCCGGACGGCACCTACGAGCAGTACTTC.

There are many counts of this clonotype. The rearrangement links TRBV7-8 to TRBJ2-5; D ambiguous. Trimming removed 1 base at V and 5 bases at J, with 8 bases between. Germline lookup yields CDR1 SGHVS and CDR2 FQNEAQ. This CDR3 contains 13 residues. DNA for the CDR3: TGTGCCAGCAGCTTAGGGGCTAAGGAGACCCAGTACTTC. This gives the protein CASSLGAKETQYF.